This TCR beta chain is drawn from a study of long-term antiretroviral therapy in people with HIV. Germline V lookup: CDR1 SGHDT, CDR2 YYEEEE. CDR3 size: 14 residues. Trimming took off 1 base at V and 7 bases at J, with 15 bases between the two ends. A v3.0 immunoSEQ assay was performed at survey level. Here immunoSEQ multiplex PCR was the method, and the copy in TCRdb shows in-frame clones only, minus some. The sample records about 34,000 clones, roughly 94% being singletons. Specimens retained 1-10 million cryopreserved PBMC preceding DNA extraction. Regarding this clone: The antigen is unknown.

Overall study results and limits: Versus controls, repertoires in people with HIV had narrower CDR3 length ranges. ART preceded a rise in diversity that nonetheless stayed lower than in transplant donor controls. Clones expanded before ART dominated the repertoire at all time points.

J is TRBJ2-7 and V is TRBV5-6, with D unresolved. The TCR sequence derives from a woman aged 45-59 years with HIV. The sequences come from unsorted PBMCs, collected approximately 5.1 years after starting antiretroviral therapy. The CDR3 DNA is TGTGCCAGCAGCTTGTCCGCAGACCCGAGAGAGCAGTACTTC. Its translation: CASSLSADPREQYF. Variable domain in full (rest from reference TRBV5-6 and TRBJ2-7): DAGVTQSPTHLIKTRGQQVTLRCSPKSGHDTVSWYQQALGQGPQFIFQYYEEEERQRGNFPDRFSGHQFPNYSSELNVNALLLGDSALYLCASSLSADPREQYFGPGTRLTVT.